One and the same sample provided the 10 T cell receptor beta chains below, sequenced in a study of blood T cells in healthy people across ages. Then a second PCR, running about 6 to 12 cycles, was carried out with a sample-barcoded 5' primer and a J-beta primer mix. TCRdb called the 5' RACE reads again in MiXCR, with one record for every CDR3 protein. Counted here are around 1,800,000 distinct CDR3 sequences, roughly two fifths occurring once; the ten biggest clones make up roughly 23%. Sequenced: blood. Receptors were obtained from a human donor in good health.

The genes are TRBV7-2 and TRBJ2-4, with 10 bases fitting TRBD1. The tail of the sequence fits TRBJ2-7 better, so the J call may be wrong. Per germline, CDR1 SGHTA and CDR2 FQGNSA. The CDR3 sequence is 16 residues long. The CDR3: CASSLSQGQGIYEQYF. CDR3 nucleotide sequence: TGTGCCAGCAGCTTAAGCCAGGGACAGGGGATATACGAGCAGTACTTC.

The rearrangement uses TRBV20-1 and TRBJ1-6, with D perhaps TRBD1 (6 bases). Trimming took 6 bases from V and 5 from J, leaving 11 bases between them. The CDR3 extends over 13 amino acids. CDR1 is DFQATT, CDR2 SNEGSKA, per germline (reference sequence). In DNA, the CDR3 is TGCAGTGCCAAGAGGACAGATAATTCACCCCTCCACTTT. Its translation: CSAKRTDNSPLHF.

Ten or more counts support this clonotype. This chain uses TRBV29-1 with TRBJ2-5; D call uncertain. V lost 5 bases, J lost 5 bases, and 3 bases lay in between. From germline, CDR1 is SQVTM and CDR2 ANQGSEA. This CDR3 is 9 amino acids long. CDR3 DNA sequence: TGCAGCGTTAAGGAGACCCAGTACTTC. It codes for CSVKETQYF.

This clonotype has more than one count but fewer than ten. The chain is built from TRBV28 and TRBJ1-2; no clear D gene. The CDR3 runs 14 residues. Germline V CDR1 and CDR2: MDHEN, SYDVKM. Trimming pared 2 bases from V and 8 bases from J, leaving 15 bases between. CDR3 region: CASSLLGGEMGYTF. The CDR3 nucleotides read TGTGCCAGCAGTTTACTCGGTGGGGAGATGGGCTACACCTTC.

The gene calls are TRBV7-2 and TRBJ1-1, with D hard to call. The CDR3 covers 16 residues. Trimming cost V 1 base and J 2 bases, with 14 bases left between them. CDR1 SGHTA and CDR2 FQGNSA come from the germline V gene. The chain's CDR3 is CASSLDSGGYNTEAFF. CDR3 coding DNA: TGTGCCAGCAGCTTAGATAGCGGAGGGTATAACACTGAAGCTTTCTTT.

This clonotype was seen a few times. The rearrangement joins TRBV29-1 to TRBJ2-3; no reliable D call. Looked up from germline, CDR1 is SQVTM and CDR2 is ANQGSEA. V lost 3 bases to trimming and J lost 5 bases, with 15 bases between them. The CDR3 runs 14 residues. CDR3 residues: CSVDSRVPEDTQYF. The CDR3 coding sequence is TGCAGCGTTGATAGCCGGGTTCCCGAAGATACGCAGTATTTT.

The rearrangement joins TRBV11-2 to TRBJ2-1; TRBD2 matches at 10 bases. With 0 bases clipped from V and 10 bases from J, the junction kept 6 bases outside the gene matches. There are 15 residues in the CDR3. Germline V CDR1 and CDR2: SGHAT, FQNNGV. The chain's CDR3 is CASSLEASGRGEQFF. The CDR3 DNA reads TGTGCCAGCAGCTTAGAGGCTAGCGGGAGAGGGGAGCAGTTCTTC.

This clonotype appeared a few times. The rearrangement links TRBV28 to TRBJ2-7; D is undetermined. Per germline, CDR1 MDHEN and CDR2 SYDVKM. This CDR3 region has 12 residues. V was clipped by 4 bases and J by 5 bases, with 9 bases between them. The CDR3 loop reads CASSSGPHEQYF. The CDR3 bases are TGTGCCAGCAGTTCTGGGCCCCACGAGCAGTACTTC.

The chain couples TRBV6-5 to TRBJ2-7; D remains ambiguous. V was cut by 0 bases and J by 3 bases, with 18 bases left in between. The CDR3 is 17 residues long. The germline gives CDR1 MNHEY, CDR2 SVGAGI. The CDR3 region is CASSYSASHGRLYEQYF. In nucleotides, the CDR3 is TGTGCCAGCAGTTACTCGGCCTCACATGGAAGACTCTACGAGCAGTACTTC.

For this clonotype: The junction departs from germline at one end; a sequencing error may be responsible. The chain links TRBV4-1 to TRBJ2-3; D uncertain. There are 15 residues in the CDR3. CDR1 is MGHRA and CDR2 is YSYEKL in the germline V gene. DNA for the CDR3: TGCGCCAGCAGCCAAGATCGTCAGTTCACAGATACGCGGTATTTT. Translating gives CASSQDRQFTDTRYF.